Below, 15 T cell receptor beta chains from the same sample are listed, as sequenced in a study of cytomegalovirus exposure and HLA in healthy donors (dated 2017 in TCRdb). The method was the immunoSEQ multiplex PCR assay. In its TCRdb copy, this immuneACCESS table keeps in-frame sequences only and misses some clones. Where compared with another copy, unresolved V genes explain less than half of these, and the others have no known cause. This sample lists under 200,000 clones; 95% to 97% were detected once. Of the sample, about 0.89% is held by the ten largest clones. Material: PBMCs. These receptors all come from a woman aged 18-29 years in good health and CMV-seronegative.

This clone was seen only once. The chain employs TRBV7-9 and TRBJ2-7; no reliable D call. Germline CDR1 is SEHNR and CDR2 is FQNEAQ (reference sequence). Trimming removed 0 bases at V and 2 bases at J, with 8 bases between. This CDR3 region has 14 residues. Here the CDR3 reads CASSLALAAYEQYF. CDR3 coding DNA: TGTGCCAGCAGCTTAGCGCTGGCAGCCTACGAGCAGTACTTC.

V is TRBV5-1 and J is TRBJ2-1; 12 positions match TRBD2. This CDR3 has 15 residues. V dropped 0 bases and J dropped 5; count of bases not matched to a gene: 0. CDR1 is SGHRS, CDR2 YFSETQ, per germline. The CDR3 reads CASSLGLAGDNEQFF. The CDR3 coding sequence is TGCGCCAGCAGCTTGGGACTAGCGGGAGACAATGAGCAGTTCTTC.

V usage is TRBV5-3 and J usage is TRBJ1-1, with 7 positions matching TRBD1. TRBV5-3 is an ORF, and what it does is uncertain. The CDR3 is made up of 14 amino acids. V was pared by 4 bases and J by 1 base, with 4 bases of the junction left unmatched. CDR3 nucleotide sequence: TGTGCCAGAAGCACGACAGGGCCGAACACTGAAGCTTTCTTT. This gives the protein CARSTTGPNTEAFF.

The chain combines TRBV9 with TRBJ2-2, with 9 nucleotides matching TRBD2. CDR1 is SGDLS, CDR2 YYNGEE, per germline. Trimming cost V 0 bases and J 5 bases; bases outside gene matches: 5. This CDR3 contains 16 residues. The chain's CDR3 is CASSVAGAGGTGELFF. CDR3 nucleotides: TGTGCCAGCAGCGTAGCCGGAGCGGGGGGAACCGGGGAGCTGTTTTTT.

CDR3 DNA sequence: TGCAGCGTCGACGACGGACAGCCCGGAGTGTATGGCTACACCTTC. Translating it yields CSVDDGQPGVYGYTF. This chain connects TRBV29-1 to TRBJ1-2, with D tentatively TRBD1 (6 bases). Germline V gene sequence: CDR1 SQVTM, CDR2 ANQGSEA. The CDR3 spans 15 residues. V lost 6 bases, J lost 5 bases, and 22 bases lay in between. Full variable domain (rest looked up from reference TRBV29-1 and TRBJ1-2): SAVISQKPSRDICQRGTSLTIQCQVDSQVTMMFWYRQQPGQSLTLIATANQGSEATYESGFVIDKFPISRPNLTFSTLTVSNMSPEDSSIYLCSVDDGQPGVYGYTFGSGTRLTVV.

The rearrangement joins TRBV12-5 to TRBJ2-2, with 8 positions matching TRBD1. The CDR3 is 18 amino acids. After removal of 2 bases from V and 4 bases from J, the junction contained 12 bases not matched to a gene. Germline V gene lookup returns CDR1 LGHNT and CDR2 FRNRAP. The CDR3, as DNA: TGTGCTAGTGGTTTGCTATCGACCGGGACAGGAGTCACCGGGGAGCTGTTTTTT. It yields the protein CASGLLSTGTGVTGELFF.

The CDR3 DNA reads as TGTGCCATCCAGACAGGGGTTCATGGCTACACCTTC. Translated, it gives CAIQTGVHGYTF. This chain connects TRBV6-1 to TRBJ1-2, with 8 positions matching TRBD1. The germline V gene encodes CDR1 MNHNS and CDR2 SASEGT. V was clipped by 10 bases and J by 6 bases; unmatched bases: 7. CDR3 size: 12 residues.

This CDR3 reads CASSAASGETYEQYF. CDR3 bases: TGTGCCAGCAGCGCCGCTAGCGGGGAGACCTACGAGCAGTACTTC. J is TRBJ2-7 and V is TRBV9; TRBD2 aligns across 9 bases. With 3 bases clipped from V and 2 bases from J, the junction kept 6 bases outside the gene matches. The CDR3 has 15 amino acids. CDR1 SGDLS and CDR2 YYNGEE come from the germline V gene.

The chain couples TRBV7-2 to TRBJ2-3, with 7 positions matching TRBD1. J gave up 5 bases and V 3 bases, and 8 bases lay outside the gene matches. This CDR3 is built from 15 residues. CDR1 is SGHTA and CDR2 is FQGNSA in the germline V gene. Here the CDR3 DNA reads TGTGCCAGCAGCTTCGACAGGGTCGCCAGAGATACGCAGTATTTT. Translating gives CASSFDRVARDTQYF. Full variable domain (rest looked up from reference TRBV7-2 and TRBJ2-3): GAGVSQSPSNKVTEKGKDVELRCDPISGHTALYWYRQSLGQGLEFLIYFQGNSAPDKSGLPSDRFSAERTGGSVSTLTIQRTQQEDSAVYLCASSFDRVARDTQYFGPGTRLTVL.

This clone was picked up one time. The chain joins TRBV18 to TRBJ1-2; no reliable D call. This CDR3 region has 15 residues. The germline V gene has CDR1 KGHSH and CDR2 LQKENI. V lost 2 bases and J 0 bases, leaving 10 bases between the germline ends. CDR3 region: CASSPSQASNYGYTF. The DNA of the CDR3 is TGTGCCAGCTCACCAAGCCAGGCTTCTAACTATGGCTACACCTTC.

Only a few counts were recorded for this clone. The chain links TRBV11-2 to TRBJ2-2; no clear D gene. CDR3 length: 12 amino acids. Trimming cost V 4 bases and J 2 bases, with 2 bases left between them. From germline, CDR1 is SGHAT and CDR2 FQNNGV. For the CDR3, the DNA is TGTGCCAGCAGCTCTAACACCGGGGAGCTGTTTTTT. Translating it yields CASSSNTGELFF.

The chain joins TRBV5-6 to TRBJ2-7; 11 bases map to TRBD1. In germline, CDR1 is SGHDT, CDR2 YYEEEE. The CDR3 contains 14 residues. Losses at the gene ends were 3 bases for V and 6 bases for J; bases not matched to a gene: 5. CDR3 DNA: TGTGCCAGCAGCTATGGACAGGGGGCGGGCGAGCAGTACTTC. This sequence encodes CASSYGQGAGEQYF.

This clone was seen only once. V and J are TRBV5-1 and TRBJ1-5; 8 bases align to TRBD1. Trimming removed 4 bases from V and 4 bases from J; junction bases left unmatched: 7. This CDR3 is built from 15 residues. Germline V gene sequence: CDR1 SGHRS, CDR2 YFSETQ. For the CDR3, the DNA is TGCGCCAGCAGCCGAACCACAGGGGGGAATCAGCCCCAGCATTTT. Translating gives CASSRTTGGNQPQHF.

This chain links TRBV18 with TRBJ1-5; no clear D. CDR1 is KGHSH and CDR2 is LQKENI in the germline V gene. The CDR3 is 13 residues long. V was pared by 3 bases and J by 7 bases, with 10 bases between. Written as DNA, the CDR3 is TGTGCCAGCTCACCTTCGTATGGCCAGCCCCAGCATTTT. It is translated as CASSPSYGQPQHF.

The V gene is TRBV6-1, the J gene TRBJ2-2; no clear D. The V gene's germline CDR1 is MNHNS and CDR2 SASEGT. Trimming removed 2 bases at V and 1 base at J, with 11 bases between. This CDR3 comprises 16 residues. CDR3 amino acids: CASSEFSPRNTGELFF. The CDR3 DNA reads as TGTGCCAGCAGTGAATTTTCCCCGCGGAACACCGGGGAGCTGTTTTTT.